The following is a T cell receptor (beta chain) sequence with its context. This sample is drawn from a study of early T cells in non-severe SARS-CoV-2 infection. Study as a whole: Unsorted whole-blood RNA was sequenced in bulk, leaving chains unpaired.

Individual cDNA molecules each received unique molecular identifiers attached to them. A single record per CDR3 protein comes from TCRdb applying MiXCR to the 5' RACE reads. The table has under 30,000 distinct CDR3 sequences, around 4% seen once. Germline assignment: CDR1 MNHEY and CDR2 SVGAGI. The V and J ends lost 4 bases and 2 bases respectively, with 14 bases between them. This CDR3 spans 15 amino acids. The sequence came from an adult who was a healthcare worker with PCR-confirmed SARS-CoV-2 infection or an uninfected control (not recorded which). The chain joins TRBV6-5 to TRBJ1-2; D is undetermined. The sequencing input was whole blood. The CDR3 DNA sequence: TGTGCCAGCAGTTGGTCCCAAAGGGAAAACTATGGCTACACCTTC. It codes for CASSWSQRENYGYTF.